Given below is one T cell receptor (beta chain) in context. The same CDR3 can be traced to other DNA sequences in this sample. The CDR3 is 13 residues long. V was trimmed by 2 bases and J by 6 bases, leaving 7 bases between them. Germline V gene lookup returns CDR1 MDHEN and CDR2 SYDVKM. This specimen comes from a study of shared clonotypes between healthy human individuals. Free of recent acute infections or vaccinations, the donors were healthy HIV-negative adults. Sequencing was at deep level. It was on ten immunoSEQ deep assay plates that unsorted PBMC DNA was sequenced. TCRdb's copy holds only in-frame clones and misses some; the assay was immunoSEQ multiplex PCR. Among 450,000 to 600,000 clones listed, approximately 85% were seen once.

Sequenced input: PBMCs. The source of this sequence is a woman in her 40s in good health. Some clones in this sample may be carry-over from other donors' samples. The chain is built from TRBV28 and TRBJ2-2; perhaps TRBD1 as D (5 bases). The CDR3 sequence is CASSLGAPGELFF. In DNA form, the CDR3 reads TGTGCCAGCAGTTTAGGGGCTCCCGGGGAGCTGTTTTTT.